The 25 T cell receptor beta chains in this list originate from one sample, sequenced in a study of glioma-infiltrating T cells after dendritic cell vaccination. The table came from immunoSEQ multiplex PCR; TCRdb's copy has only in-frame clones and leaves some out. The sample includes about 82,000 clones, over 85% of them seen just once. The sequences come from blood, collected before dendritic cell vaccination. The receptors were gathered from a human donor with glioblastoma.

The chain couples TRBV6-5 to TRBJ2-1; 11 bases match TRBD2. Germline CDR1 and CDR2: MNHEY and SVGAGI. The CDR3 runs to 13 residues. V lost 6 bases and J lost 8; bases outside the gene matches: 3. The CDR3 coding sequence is TGTGCCAGCAGACTAGCGGGAGTCCATGAGCAGTTCTTC. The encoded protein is CASRLAGVHEQFF.

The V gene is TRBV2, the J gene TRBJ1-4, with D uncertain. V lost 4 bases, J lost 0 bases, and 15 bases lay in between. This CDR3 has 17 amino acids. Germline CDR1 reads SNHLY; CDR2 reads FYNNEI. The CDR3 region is CASSADYLTATNEKLFF. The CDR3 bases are TGTGCCAGCAGTGCAGACTACTTGACGGCAACTAATGAAAAACTGTTTTTT.

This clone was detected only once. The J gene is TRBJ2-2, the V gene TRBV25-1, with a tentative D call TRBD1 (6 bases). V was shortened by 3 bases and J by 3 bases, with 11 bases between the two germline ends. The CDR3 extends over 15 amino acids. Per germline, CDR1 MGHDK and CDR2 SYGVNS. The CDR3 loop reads CASSDMGHHTGELFF. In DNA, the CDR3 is TGTGCCAGCAGTGACATGGGACACCACACCGGGGAGCTGTTTTTT.

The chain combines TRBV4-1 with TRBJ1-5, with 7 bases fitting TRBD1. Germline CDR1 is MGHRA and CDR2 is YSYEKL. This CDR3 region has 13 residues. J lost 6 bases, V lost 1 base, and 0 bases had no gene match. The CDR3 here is CASSQGTGQPQHF. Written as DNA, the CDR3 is TGCGCCAGCAGCCAAGGGACAGGTCAGCCCCAGCATTTT.

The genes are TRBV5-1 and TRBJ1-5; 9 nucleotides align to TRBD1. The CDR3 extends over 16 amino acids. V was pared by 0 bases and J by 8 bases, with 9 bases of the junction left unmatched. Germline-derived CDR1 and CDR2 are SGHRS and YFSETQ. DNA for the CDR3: TGCGCCAGCAGCTTGGCAGGACAGGGGAATGGTGAGCCCCAGCATTTT. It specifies CASSLAGQGNGEPQHF.

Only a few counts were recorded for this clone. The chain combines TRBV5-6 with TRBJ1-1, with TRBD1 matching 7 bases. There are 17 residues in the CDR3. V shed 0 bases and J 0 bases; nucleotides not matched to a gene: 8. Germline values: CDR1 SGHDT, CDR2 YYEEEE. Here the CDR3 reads CASSLGQGAGMNTEAFF. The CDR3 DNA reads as TGTGCCAGCAGCTTGGGACAGGGCGCAGGTATGAACACTGAAGCTTTCTTT.

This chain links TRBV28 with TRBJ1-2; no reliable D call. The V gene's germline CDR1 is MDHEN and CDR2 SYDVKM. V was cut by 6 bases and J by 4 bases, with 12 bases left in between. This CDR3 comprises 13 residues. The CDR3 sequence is CASRPPVLYGYTF. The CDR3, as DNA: TGTGCCAGCAGGCCCCCGGTGCTCTATGGCTACACCTTC.

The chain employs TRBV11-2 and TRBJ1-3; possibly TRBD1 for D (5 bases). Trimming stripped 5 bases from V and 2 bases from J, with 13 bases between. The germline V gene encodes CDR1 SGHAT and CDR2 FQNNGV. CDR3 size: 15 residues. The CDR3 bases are TGTGCCAGCAGCCCCCTTGGGGGGACTGGAAACACCATATATTTT. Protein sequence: CASSPLGGTGNTIYF.

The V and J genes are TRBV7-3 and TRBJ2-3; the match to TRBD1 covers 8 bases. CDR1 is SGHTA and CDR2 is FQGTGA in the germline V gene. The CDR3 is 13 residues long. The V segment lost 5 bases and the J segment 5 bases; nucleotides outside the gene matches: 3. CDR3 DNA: TGTGCCAGCAGCCTGGACAGGGTAGATACGCAGTATTTT. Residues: CASSLDRVDTQYF.

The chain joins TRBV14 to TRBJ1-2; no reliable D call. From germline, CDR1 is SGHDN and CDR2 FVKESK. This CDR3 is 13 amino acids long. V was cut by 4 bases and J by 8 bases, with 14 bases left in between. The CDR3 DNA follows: TGTGCCAGCAGCCCGGATCGCGGGAGCGGCTACACCTTC. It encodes CASSPDRGSGYTF. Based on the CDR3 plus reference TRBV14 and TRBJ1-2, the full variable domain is EAGVTQFPSHSVIEKGQTVTLRCDPISGHDNLYWYRRVMGKEIKFLLHFVKESKQDESGMPNNRFLAERTGGTYSTLKVQPAELEDSGVYFCASSPDRGSGYTFGSGTRLTVV.

CDR3 sequence reads: CASRASGGLDTQYF. Written as DNA, the CDR3 is TGCGCCAGCAGGGCTAGCGGGGGGTTAGATACGCAGTATTTT. V gene TRBV5-1 combines with J gene TRBJ2-3, with TRBD2 matching over 11 bases. V gave up 5 bases and J gave up 5 bases; unmatched junction bases: 4. This CDR3 spans 14 amino acids. The V gene's germline CDR1 is SGHRS and CDR2 YFSETQ.

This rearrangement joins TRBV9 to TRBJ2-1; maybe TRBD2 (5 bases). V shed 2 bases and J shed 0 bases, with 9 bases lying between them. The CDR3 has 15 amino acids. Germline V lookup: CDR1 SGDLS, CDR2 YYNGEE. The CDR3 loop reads CASSVDSSSYNEQFF. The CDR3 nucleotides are TGTGCCAGCAGCGTGGACTCAAGCTCCTACAATGAGCAGTTCTTC.

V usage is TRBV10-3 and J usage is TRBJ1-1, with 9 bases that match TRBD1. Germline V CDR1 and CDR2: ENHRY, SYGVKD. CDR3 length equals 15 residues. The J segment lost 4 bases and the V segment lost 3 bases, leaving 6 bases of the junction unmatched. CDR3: CAISEDGGQGTEAFF. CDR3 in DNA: TGTGCCATCAGTGAAGACGGGGGACAGGGCACTGAAGCTTTCTTT.

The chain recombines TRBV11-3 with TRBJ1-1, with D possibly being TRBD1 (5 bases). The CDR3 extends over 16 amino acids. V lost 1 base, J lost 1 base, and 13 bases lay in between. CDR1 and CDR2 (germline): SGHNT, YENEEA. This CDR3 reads CASSLVGVWSNTEAFF. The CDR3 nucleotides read TGTGCCAGCAGCTTAGTAGGGGTTTGGTCGAACACTGAAGCTTTCTTT.

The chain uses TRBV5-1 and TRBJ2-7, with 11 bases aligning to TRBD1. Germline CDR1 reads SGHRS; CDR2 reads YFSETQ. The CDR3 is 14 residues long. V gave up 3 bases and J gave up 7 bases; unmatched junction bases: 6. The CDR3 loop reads CASSSGQGALEQYF. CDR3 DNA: TGCGCCAGCAGCTCCGGACAGGGGGCTTTGGAGCAGTACTTC.

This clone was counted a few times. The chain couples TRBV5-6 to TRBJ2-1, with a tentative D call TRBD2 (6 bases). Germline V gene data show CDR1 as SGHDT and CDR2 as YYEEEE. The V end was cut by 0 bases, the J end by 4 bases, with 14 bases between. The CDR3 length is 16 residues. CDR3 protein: CASSLVSSGAYNEQFF. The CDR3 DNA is TGTGCCAGCAGCTTGGTAAGTAGCGGAGCGTACAATGAGCAGTTCTTC.

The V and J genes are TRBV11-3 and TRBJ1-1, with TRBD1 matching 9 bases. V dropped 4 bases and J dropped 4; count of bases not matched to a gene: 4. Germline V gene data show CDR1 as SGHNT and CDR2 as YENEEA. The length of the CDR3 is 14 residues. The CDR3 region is CASSWTGAATEAFF. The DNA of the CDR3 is TGTGCCAGCAGCTGGACAGGGGCGGCCACTGAAGCTTTCTTT.

Here the CDR3 DNA reads TGTGCCAGCTCACCGGGGACATCAAATCAGCCCCAGCATTTT. Protein product: CASSPGTSNQPQHF. This chain connects TRBV18 to TRBJ1-5; weak D call: TRBD1 (6 bases). Germline assignment: CDR1 KGHSH and CDR2 LQKENI. Trimming removed 3 bases at V and 4 bases at J, with 10 bases between. This CDR3 has 14 residues.

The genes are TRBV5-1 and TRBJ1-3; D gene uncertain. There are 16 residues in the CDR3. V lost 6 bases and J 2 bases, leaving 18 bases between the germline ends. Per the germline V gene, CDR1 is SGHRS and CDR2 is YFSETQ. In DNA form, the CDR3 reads TGCGCCAGCACCAAGGATACGACTTTGACTGGAAACACCATATATTTT. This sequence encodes CASTKDTTLTGNTIYF.

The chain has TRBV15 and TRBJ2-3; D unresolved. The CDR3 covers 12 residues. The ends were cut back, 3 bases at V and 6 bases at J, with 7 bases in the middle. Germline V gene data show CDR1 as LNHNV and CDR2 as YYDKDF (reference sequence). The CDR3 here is CATSRIDDTQYF. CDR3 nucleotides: TGTGCCACCAGCAGGATAGATGATACGCAGTATTTT.

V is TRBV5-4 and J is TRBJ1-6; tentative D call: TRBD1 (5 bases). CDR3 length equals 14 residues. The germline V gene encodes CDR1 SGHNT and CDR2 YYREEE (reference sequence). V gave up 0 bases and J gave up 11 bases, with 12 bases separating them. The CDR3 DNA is TGTGCCAGCAGCTTGGCGGGGGGATCGGCACCCCTCCACTTT. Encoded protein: CASSLAGGSAPLHF.

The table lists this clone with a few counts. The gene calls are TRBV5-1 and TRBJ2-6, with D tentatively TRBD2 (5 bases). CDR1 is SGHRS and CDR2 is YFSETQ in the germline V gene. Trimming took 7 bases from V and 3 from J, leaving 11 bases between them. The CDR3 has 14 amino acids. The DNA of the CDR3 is TGCGCCAGCGGAAGGACTTTTGGGGCCAACGTCCTGACTTTC. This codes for CASGRTFGANVLTF.

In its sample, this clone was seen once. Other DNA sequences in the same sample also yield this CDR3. DNA for the CDR3: TGTGCCAGCAGCCGGACAGGGGGTAGCTCCTATAATTCACCCCTCCACTTT. It is translated as CASSRTGGSSYNSPLHF. V usage is TRBV2 and J usage is TRBJ1-6; 10 nucleotides match TRBD1. The CDR3 sequence is 17 residues long. V lost 6 bases, J lost 0 bases, and 5 bases stayed unmatched. Germline V gene sequence: CDR1 SNHLY, CDR2 FYNNEI.

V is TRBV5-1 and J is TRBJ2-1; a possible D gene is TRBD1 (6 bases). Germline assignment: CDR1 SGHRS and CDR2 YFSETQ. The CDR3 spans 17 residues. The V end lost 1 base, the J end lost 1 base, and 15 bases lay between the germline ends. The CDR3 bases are TGCGCCAGCAGCTTGACGGTACAGGGTGGTTCCTACAATGAGCAGTTCTTC. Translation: CASSLTVQGGSYNEQFF.

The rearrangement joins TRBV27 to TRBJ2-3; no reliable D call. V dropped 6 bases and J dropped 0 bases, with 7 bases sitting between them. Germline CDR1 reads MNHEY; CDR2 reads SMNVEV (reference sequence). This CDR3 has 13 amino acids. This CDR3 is CASRASSTDTQYF. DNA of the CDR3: TGTGCCAGCAGGGCATCTAGCACAGATACGCAGTATTTT.